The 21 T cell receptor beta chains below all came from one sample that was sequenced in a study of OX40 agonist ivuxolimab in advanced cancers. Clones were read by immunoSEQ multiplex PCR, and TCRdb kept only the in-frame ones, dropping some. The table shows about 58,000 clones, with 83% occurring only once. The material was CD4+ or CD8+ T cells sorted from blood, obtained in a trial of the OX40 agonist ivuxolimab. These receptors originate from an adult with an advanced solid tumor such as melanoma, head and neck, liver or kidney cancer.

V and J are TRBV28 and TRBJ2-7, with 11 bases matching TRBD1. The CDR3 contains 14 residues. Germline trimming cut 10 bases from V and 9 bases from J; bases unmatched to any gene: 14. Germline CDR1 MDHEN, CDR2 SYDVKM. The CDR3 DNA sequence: TGTGCCACCCGGGGACAGGGGGGGGGCGGATGGCAGTACTTC. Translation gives CATRGQGGGGWQYF.

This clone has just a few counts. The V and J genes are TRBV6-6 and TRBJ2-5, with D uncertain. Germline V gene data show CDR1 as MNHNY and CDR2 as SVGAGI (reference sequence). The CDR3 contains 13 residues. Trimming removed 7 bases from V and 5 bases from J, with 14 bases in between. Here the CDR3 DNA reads TGTGCCAGCATCCCTACCGTAGGGGAGACCCAGTACTTC. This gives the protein CASIPTVGETQYF.

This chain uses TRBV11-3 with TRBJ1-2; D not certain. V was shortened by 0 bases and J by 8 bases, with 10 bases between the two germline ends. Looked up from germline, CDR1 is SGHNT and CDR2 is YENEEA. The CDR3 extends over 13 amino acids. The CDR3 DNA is TGTGCCAGCAGCTTAGAAAGTTACCGCGGCTACACCTTC. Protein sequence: CASSLESYRGYTF.

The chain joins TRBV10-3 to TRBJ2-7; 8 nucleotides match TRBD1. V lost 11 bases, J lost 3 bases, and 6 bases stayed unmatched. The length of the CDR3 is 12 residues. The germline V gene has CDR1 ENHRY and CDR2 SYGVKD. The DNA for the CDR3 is TGTGCCTCCCGGGACAGGCTCTACGAGCAGTACTTC. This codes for CASRDRLYEQYF.

The CDR3 reads CASSEGDGYEQYF. CDR3 in DNA: TGTGCCAGCAGTGAGGGGGACGGCTACGAGCAGTACTTC. The rearrangement uses TRBV2 and TRBJ2-7; the D gene could be TRBD1 or TRBD2 (5 bases each). Trimming removed 3 bases at V and 3 bases at J, with 9 bases between. The CDR3 spans 13 residues. Germline V CDR1 and CDR2: SNHLY, FYNNEI.

The CDR3 reads CASREIGYEQYF. The CDR3 region has the DNA TGTGCCAGCAGGGAAATCGGCTACGAGCAGTACTTC. The chain uses TRBV2 and TRBJ2-7; D gene uncertain. Germline values: CDR1 SNHLY, CDR2 FYNNEI. The length of the CDR3 is 12 residues. Deletions cut 6 bases from V and 3 bases from J, with 9 bases between. The whole variable domain, filled in from reference TRBV2 and TRBJ2-7, reads EPEVTQTPSHQVTQMGQEVILRCVPISNHLYFYWYRQILGQKVEFLVSFYNNEISEKSEIFDDQFSVERPDGSNFTLKIRSTKLEDSAMYFCASREIGYEQYFGPGTRLTVT.

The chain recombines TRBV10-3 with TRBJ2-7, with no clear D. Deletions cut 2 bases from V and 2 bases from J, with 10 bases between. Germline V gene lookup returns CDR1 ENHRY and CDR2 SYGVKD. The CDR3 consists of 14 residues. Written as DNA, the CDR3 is TGTGCCATCAGTGAGCCCACTCAAACCTACGAGCAGTACTTC. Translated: CAISEPTQTYEQYF.

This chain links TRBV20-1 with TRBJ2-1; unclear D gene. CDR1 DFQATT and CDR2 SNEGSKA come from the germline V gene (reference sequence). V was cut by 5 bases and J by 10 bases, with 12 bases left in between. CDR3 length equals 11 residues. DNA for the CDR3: TGCAGTGCTTCCCGCGCACAGGAGCAGTTCTTC. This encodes CSASRAQEQFF.

CDR3 DNA sequence: TGTGCCTGGAGTCCCGCCGACAATTTGGCCCTCCACTTT. This sequence encodes CAWSPADNLALHF. The chain couples TRBV30 to TRBJ1-6; no clear D. Trimming removed 2 bases at V and 14 bases at J, with 16 bases between. CDR3 length: 13 residues. Germline lookup yields CDR1 GTSNPN and CDR2 SVGIG (reference sequence).

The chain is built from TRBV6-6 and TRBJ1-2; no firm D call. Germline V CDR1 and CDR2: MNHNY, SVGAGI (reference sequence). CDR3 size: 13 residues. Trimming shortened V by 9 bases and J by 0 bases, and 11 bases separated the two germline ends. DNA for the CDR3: TGTGCCAGTTCGCGGCAGTCTAACTATGGCTACACCTTC. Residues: CASSRQSNYGYTF.

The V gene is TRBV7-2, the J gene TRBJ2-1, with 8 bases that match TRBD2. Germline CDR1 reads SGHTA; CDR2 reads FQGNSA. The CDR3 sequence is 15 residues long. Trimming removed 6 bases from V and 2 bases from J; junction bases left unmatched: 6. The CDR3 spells CASREGLVAYNEQFF. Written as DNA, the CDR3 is TGTGCCAGCAGGGAGGGACTAGTTGCCTACAATGAGCAGTTCTTC. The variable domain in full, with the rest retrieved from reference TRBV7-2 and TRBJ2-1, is GAGVSQSPSNKVTEKGKDVELRCDPISGHTALYWYRQSLGQGLEFLIYFQGNSAPDKSGLPSDRFSAERTGGSVSTLTIQRTQQEDSAVYLCASREGLVAYNEQFFGPGTRLTVL.

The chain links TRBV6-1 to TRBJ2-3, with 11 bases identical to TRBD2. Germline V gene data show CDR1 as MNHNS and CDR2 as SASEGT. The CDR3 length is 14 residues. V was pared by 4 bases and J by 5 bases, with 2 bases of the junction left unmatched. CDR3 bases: TGTGCCAGCAGTGCCACTAGCGGGGGAGATACGCAGTATTTT. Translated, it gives CASSATSGGDTQYF.

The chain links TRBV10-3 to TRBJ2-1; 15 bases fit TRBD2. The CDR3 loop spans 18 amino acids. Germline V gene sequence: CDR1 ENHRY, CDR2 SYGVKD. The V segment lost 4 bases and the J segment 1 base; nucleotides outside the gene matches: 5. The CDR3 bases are TGTGCCATCAGTGCAGGGACTAGCGGGGGGATTTCCTACAATGAGCAGTTCTTC. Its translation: CAISAGTSGGISYNEQFF.

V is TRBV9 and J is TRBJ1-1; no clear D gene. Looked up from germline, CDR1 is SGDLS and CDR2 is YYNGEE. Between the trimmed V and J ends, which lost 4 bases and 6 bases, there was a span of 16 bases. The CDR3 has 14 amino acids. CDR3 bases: TGTGCCAGCAGCCCAACGTCCTTCGCCGCTGAAGCTTTCTTT. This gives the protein CASSPTSFAAEAFF.

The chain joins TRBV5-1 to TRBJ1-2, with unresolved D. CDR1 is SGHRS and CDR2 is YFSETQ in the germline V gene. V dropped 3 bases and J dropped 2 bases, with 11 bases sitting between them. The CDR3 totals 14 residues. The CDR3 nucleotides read TGCGCCAGCAGCTCAACCAGTTTAAACTATGGCTACACCTTC. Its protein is CASSSTSLNYGYTF.

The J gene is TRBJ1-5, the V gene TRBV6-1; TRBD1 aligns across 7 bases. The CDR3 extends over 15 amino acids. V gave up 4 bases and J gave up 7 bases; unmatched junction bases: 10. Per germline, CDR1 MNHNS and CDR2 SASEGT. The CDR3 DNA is TGTGCCAGCAGTGGCGGAGGGGGCGCATACCAGCCCCAGCATTTT. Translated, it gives CASSGGGGAYQPQHF.

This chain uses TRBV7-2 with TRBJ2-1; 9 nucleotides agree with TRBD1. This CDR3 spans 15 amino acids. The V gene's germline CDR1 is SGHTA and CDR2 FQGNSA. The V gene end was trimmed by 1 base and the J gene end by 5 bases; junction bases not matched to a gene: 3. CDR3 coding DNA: TGTGCCAGCAGCTTAGGTGGGACAGGGAACAATGAGCAGTTCTTC. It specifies CASSLGGTGNNEQFF.

DNA for the CDR3: TGTGCCAGCGGTAAGGGAGACTACGAGCAGTACTTC. It codes for CASGKGDYEQYF. The chain employs TRBV7-9 and TRBJ2-7; D is perhaps TRBD2 (5 bases). Germline V gene lookup returns CDR1 SEHNR and CDR2 FQNEAQ (reference sequence). The CDR3 has 12 residues. Trimming stripped 8 bases from V and 3 bases from J, with 11 bases between. The variable domain in full, completed from reference TRBV7-9 and TRBJ2-7, reads DTGVSQNPRHKITKRGQNVTFRCDPISEHNRLYWYRQTLGQGPEFLTYFQNEAQLEKSRLLSDRFSAERPKGSFSTLEIQRTEQGDSAMYLCASGKGDYEQYFGPGTRLTVT.

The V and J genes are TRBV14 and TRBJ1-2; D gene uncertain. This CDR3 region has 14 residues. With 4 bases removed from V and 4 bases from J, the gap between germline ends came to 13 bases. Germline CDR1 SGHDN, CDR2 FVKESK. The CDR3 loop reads CASSPLTRAYGYTF. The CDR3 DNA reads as TGTGCCAGCAGCCCTCTGACAAGAGCCTATGGCTACACCTTC.

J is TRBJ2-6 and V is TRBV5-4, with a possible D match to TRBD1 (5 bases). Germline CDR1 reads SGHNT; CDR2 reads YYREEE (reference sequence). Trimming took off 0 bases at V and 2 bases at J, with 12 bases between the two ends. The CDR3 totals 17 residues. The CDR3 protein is CASSLGLARAGANVLTF. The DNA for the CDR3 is TGTGCCAGCAGCTTGGGTTTGGCCAGGGCTGGGGCCAACGTCCTGACTTTC.

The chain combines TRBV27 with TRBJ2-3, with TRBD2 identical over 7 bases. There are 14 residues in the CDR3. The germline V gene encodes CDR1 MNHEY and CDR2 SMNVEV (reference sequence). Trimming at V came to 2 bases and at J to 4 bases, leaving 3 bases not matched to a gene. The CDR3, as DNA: TGTGCCAGCAGTTTAGGGGGGGGAGCAGATACGCAGTATTTT. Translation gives CASSLGGGADTQYF.